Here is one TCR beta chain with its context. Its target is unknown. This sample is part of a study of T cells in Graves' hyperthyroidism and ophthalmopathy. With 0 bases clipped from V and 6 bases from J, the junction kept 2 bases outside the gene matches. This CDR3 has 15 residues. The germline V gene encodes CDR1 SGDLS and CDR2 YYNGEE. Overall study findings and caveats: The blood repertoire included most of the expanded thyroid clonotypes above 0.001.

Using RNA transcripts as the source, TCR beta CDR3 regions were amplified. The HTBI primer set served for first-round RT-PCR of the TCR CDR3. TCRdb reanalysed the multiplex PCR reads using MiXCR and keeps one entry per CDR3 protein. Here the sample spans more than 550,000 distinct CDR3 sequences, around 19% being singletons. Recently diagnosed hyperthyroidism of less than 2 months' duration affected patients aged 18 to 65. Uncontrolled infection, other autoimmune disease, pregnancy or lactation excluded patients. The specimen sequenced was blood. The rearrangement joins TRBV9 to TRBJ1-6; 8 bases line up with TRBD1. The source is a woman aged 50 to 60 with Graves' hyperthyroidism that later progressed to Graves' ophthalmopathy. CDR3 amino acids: CASSVAGQGNSPLHF. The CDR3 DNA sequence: TGTGCCAGCAGCGTAGCAGGACAGGGTAATTCACCCCTCCACTTT.